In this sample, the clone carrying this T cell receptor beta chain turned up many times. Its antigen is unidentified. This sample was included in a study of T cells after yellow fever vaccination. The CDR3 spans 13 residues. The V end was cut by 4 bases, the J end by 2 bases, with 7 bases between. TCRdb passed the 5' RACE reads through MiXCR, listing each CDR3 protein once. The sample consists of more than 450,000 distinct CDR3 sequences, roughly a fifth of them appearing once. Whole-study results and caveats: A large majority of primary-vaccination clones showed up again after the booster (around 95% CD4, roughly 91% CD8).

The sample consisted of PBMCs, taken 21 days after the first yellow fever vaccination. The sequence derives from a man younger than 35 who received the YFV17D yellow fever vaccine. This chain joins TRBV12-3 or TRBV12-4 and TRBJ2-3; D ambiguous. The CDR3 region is CASSWGNTDTQYF. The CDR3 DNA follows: TGTGCCAGCAGTTGGGGAAACACAGATACGCAGTATTTT.